This entry is about one T cell receptor (beta chain). Its antigen is unknown. This record belongs to a study of cytomegalovirus exposure and HLA in healthy donors. Findings and caveats of the study: Rare TCR sequences predominated, though certain public TCRs were found in many donors.

Researchers ran the PCR with 60 Vbeta and 13 Jbeta primers. Sequencing used immunoSEQ multiplex PCR; TCRdb keeps in-frame clones, though not all of them. The sample lists about 91,000 clones, around 80% occurring once. V shed 6 bases, J shed 4 bases, and the junction held 5 bases outside the gene matches. The CDR3 length is 14 residues. CDR1 and CDR2 from the germline V gene are MNHEY and SMNVEV (reference sequence). The receptor was isolated from a male donor in good health and CMV-seropositive. J is TRBJ2-3 and V is TRBV27; TRBD2 agrees at 9 bases. Sample: PBMCs. CDR3 amino acids: CASSLRLAADTQYF. CDR3 bases: TGTGCCAGCAGCCTCCGACTAGCGGCAGATACGCAGTATTTT.